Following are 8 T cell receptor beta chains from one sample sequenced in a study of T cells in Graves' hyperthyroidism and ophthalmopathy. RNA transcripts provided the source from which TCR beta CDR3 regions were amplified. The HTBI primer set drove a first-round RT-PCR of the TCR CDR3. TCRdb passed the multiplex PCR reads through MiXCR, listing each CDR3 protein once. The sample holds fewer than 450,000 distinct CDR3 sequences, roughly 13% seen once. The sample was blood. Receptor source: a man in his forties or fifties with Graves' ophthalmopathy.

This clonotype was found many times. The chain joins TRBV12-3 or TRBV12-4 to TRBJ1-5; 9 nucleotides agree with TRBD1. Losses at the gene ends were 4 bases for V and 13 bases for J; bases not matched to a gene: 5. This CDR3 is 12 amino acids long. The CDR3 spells CASSSGQGIQHF. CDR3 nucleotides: TGTGCCAGCAGTTCCGGACAGGGGATTCAGCATTTT.

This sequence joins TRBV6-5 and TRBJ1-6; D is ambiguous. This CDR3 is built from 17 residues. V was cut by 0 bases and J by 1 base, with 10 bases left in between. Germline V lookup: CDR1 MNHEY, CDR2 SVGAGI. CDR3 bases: TGTGCCAGCAGTTACTCCAGCATCGGGTCCTATAATTCACCCCTCCACTTT. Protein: CASSYSSIGSYNSPLHF.

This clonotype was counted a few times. As DNA, the CDR3 is TGTGCCAGCAGCGTAGGTGGGAGCACCTACGAGCAGTACTTC. Its translation: CASSVGGSTYEQYF. This rearrangement joins TRBV9 to TRBJ2-7; weak D call: TRBD2 (5 bases). The CDR3 runs 14 residues. V shed 0 bases and J shed 2 bases, with 9 bases lying between them. From germline, CDR1 is SGDLS and CDR2 YYNGEE.

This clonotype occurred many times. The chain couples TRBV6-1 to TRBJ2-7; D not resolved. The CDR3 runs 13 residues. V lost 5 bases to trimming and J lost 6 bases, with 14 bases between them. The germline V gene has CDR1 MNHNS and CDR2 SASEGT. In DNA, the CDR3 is TGTGCCAGCAGTTATTTTGGGGTTAGCGAGCAGTACTTC. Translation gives CASSYFGVSEQYF.

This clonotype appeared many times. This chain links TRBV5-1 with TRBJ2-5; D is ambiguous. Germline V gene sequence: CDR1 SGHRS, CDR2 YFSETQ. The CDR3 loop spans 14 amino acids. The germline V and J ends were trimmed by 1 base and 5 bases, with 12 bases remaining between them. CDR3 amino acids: CASSLSSLRETQYF. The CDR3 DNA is TGCGCCAGCAGCTTGTCGTCCTTAAGGGAGACCCAGTACTTC.

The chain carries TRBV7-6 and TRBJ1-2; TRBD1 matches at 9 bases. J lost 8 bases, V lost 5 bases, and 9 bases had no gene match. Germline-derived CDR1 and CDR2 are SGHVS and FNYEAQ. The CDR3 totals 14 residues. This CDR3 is CASSTADRGDGYTF. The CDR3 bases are TGTGCCAGCAGCACCGCGGACAGGGGAGACGGCTACACCTTC.

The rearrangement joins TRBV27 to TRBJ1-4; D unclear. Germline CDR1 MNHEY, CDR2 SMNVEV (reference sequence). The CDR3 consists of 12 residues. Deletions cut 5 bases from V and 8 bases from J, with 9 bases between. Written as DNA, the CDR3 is TGTGCCAGCAGTCCACTGGGCGAAAAACTGTTTTTT. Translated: CASSPLGEKLFF. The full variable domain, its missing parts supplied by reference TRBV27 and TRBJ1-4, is EAQVTQNPRYLITVTGKKLTVTCSQNMNHEYMSWYRQDPGLGLRQIYYSMNVEVTDKGDVPEGYKVSRKEKRNFPLILESPSPNQTSLYFCASSPLGEKLFFGSGTQLSVL.

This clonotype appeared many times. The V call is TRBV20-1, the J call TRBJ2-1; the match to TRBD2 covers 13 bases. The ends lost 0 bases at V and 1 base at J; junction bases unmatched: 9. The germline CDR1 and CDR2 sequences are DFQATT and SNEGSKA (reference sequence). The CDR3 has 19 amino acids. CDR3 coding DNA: TGCAGTGCTAGAGATTTGAGGAGGACTAGCGGGAGATCCTACAATGAGCAGTTCTTC. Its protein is CSARDLRRTSGRSYNEQFF.